Sequencing of this T cell receptor beta chain was carried out in a study of T cells in tumors after PD-1 blockade. The overall study: During anti-PD-1 treatment, some patients continued daily vismodegib 150 mg. Mean per blood sample: 113,528 templates (about 24,679-260,000), around 35,000 unique clonotypes.

Some clones are missing from TCRdb's copy, which holds only in-frame ones; the method was immunoSEQ multiplex PCR. The sample lists more than 40,000 clones, 65% to 85% occurring once. V trimming: 5 bases; J trimming: 0 bases; junction bases outside the gene matches: 11. This CDR3 contains 18 residues. Germline lookup yields CDR1 SGHAT and CDR2 FQNNGV. The genes are TRBV11-2 and TRBJ2-1; 9 bases align to TRBD2. The TCR originated in a human donor with advanced basal cell or squamous cell carcinoma (not recorded which). The sample consisted of PBMCs, taken before anti-PD-1 therapy. As DNA, the CDR3 is TGTGCCAGCAGCCGAACGACTAGCGGATTAAGCTCCTACAATGAGCAGTTCTTC. Translated: CASSRTTSGLSSYNEQFF.